Below are 10 T cell receptor beta chains sequenced from a single sample in a study of early T cells in non-severe SARS-CoV-2 infection. Via MiXCR, TCRdb re-called the 5' RACE reads, giving one row per CDR3 protein. The sample carries about 64,000 distinct CDR3 sequences, roughly 13% recorded once. Source material: whole blood. The receptor set was obtained from an adult who was a healthcare worker with PCR-confirmed SARS-CoV-2 infection or an uninfected control (not recorded which).

The chain joins TRBV12-5 to TRBJ1-1; a weak D match, TRBD1 (5 bases). Trimming removed 7 bases at V and 10 bases at J, with 13 bases between. Germline CDR1 LGHNT, CDR2 FRNRAP. The CDR3 is made up of 11 amino acids. Here the CDR3 DNA reads TGTGCTAGTGCCACGGGGACGACAGCTTTCTTT. Amino acid sequence: CASATGTTAFF. Full variable domain (rest looked up from reference TRBV12-5 and TRBJ1-1): DARVTQTPRHKVTEMGQEVTMRCQPILGHNTVFWYRQTMMQGLELLAYFRNRAPLDDSGMPKDRFSAEMPDATLATLKIQPSEPRDSAVYFCASATGTTAFFGQGTRLTVV.

CDR3 nucleotides: TGCAGCGGGACTCCGGGACAGGGCGGTAAACTGTTTTTT. Encoded protein: CSGTPGQGGKLFF. The rearrangement uses TRBV29-1 and TRBJ1-4, with 9 bases matching TRBD1. Germline CDR1 reads SQVTM; CDR2 reads ANQGSEA. Trimming removed 7 bases from V and 11 bases from J; junction bases left unmatched: 11. This CDR3 comprises 13 residues.

This clonotype was detected ten times or more. The rearrangement uses TRBV7-9 and TRBJ1-1; no firm D call. The CDR3 is 13 residues long. The V and J ends lost 1 base and 0 bases respectively, with 3 bases between them. Germline-derived CDR1 and CDR2 are SEHNR and FQNEAQ (reference sequence). The DNA for the CDR3 is TGTGCCAGCAGCTTAGACATGAACACTGAAGCTTTCTTT. This translates into CASSLDMNTEAFF.

This clonotype came up a few times. J is TRBJ1-4 and V is TRBV6-5; a possible D gene is TRBD1 (5 bases). V shed 5 bases and J shed 7 bases, with 14 bases lying between them. The CDR3 sequence is 14 residues long. CDR1 and CDR2 (germline): MNHEY, SVGAGI. The CDR3 reads CASSPGLGSEKLFF. In DNA, the CDR3 is TGTGCCAGCAGTCCGGGACTGGGGAGTGAAAAACTGTTTTTT.

This clonotype was seen many times. J is TRBJ1-4 and V is TRBV10-1; D is perhaps TRBD1 (5 bases). Germline V gives CDR1 WNHNN, CDR2 SYGVQD (reference sequence). CDR3 size: 15 residues. Trimming pared 8 bases from V and 8 bases from J, leaving 21 bases between. The CDR3 DNA sequence: TGCGCCAGCGGTACACCGGGACGCGCCGCGGAAAAACTGTTTTTT. Its protein product is CASGTPGRAAEKLFF.

The chain links TRBV3-2 to TRBJ2-1; TRBD1 is the table's D call and was not checked against the DNA. TRBV3-2 is a known pseudogene. The CDR3 is 16 amino acids. CDR3 sequence reads: CASSCSGNVGYNEQFF. CDR3 DNA sequence: TGTGCCAGCAGCTGCTCAGGGAATGTAGGGTACAATGAGCAGTTCTTC.

The chain couples TRBV20-1 to TRBJ2-6; possibly TRBD1 for D (6 bases). The germline gives CDR1 DFQATT, CDR2 SNEGSKA (reference sequence). V lost 3 bases to trimming and J lost 0 bases, with 6 bases between them. The CDR3 contains 14 residues. The CDR3 nucleotides are TGCAGTGCTAGGGGGGCCTCTGGGGCCAACGTCCTGACTTTC. The encoded protein is CSARGASGANVLTF.

This chain's CDR3 is CASSAGWSGANVLTF. CDR3 sequence (DNA): TGTGCCAGCAGCGCGGGGTGGTCTGGGGCCAACGTCCTGACTTTC. The chain recombines TRBV3-1 with TRBJ2-6; maybe TRBD2 (6 bases). The CDR3 contains 15 residues. The germline V and J ends were trimmed by 5 bases and 1 base, with 9 bases remaining between them. Germline assignment: CDR1 LGHDT and CDR2 YNNKEL (reference sequence).

In its sample, this clonotype ranks as medium-sized (0.01 to 0.1%). The chain recombines TRBV20-1 with TRBJ2-3; D unclear. CDR1 and CDR2 (germline): DFQATT, SNEGSKA (reference sequence). The CDR3 extends over 15 amino acids. The V end was cut by 4 bases, the J end by 0 bases, with 14 bases between. The CDR3 DNA reads as TGCAGTGCTACCGATTTGGACCTTAGCACAGATACGCAGTATTTT. Its translation is CSATDLDLSTDTQYF.

The table lists this clonotype with many counts. The chain links TRBV12-3 or TRBV12-4 to TRBJ2-2; D is unresolved. V dropped 6 bases and J dropped 5 bases, with 4 bases sitting between them. The CDR3 loop spans 11 amino acids. The CDR3 coding sequence is TGTGCCAGCAGCAGGACCGGGGAGCTGTTTTTT. This sequence encodes CASSRTGELFF.